Each of the 32 T cell receptor beta chains below was sequenced from the same sample in a study of cytomegalovirus exposure and HLA in healthy donors. The PCR had 60 Vbeta and 13 Jbeta primers. Libraries were prepared by immunoSEQ multiplex PCR; TCRdb keeps only in-frame clonotypes and omits some of them. This sample yields 100,000 to 150,000 clones, of which 74% are seen a single time; 4% belongs to the top ten. The sample taken for sequencing was PBMCs. The receptors here all came from a man aged 35 to 55 in good health and CMV-seropositive.

V usage is TRBV6-5 and J usage is TRBJ1-5; possibly TRBD1 for D (6 bases). The CDR3 has 14 amino acids. V was trimmed by 5 bases and J by 1 base, leaving 9 bases between them. Germline CDR1 and CDR2: MNHEY and SVGAGI. For the CDR3, the DNA is TGTGCCAGCAGTACGAGGGGGAGCAATCAGCCCCAGCATTTT. Translating gives CASSTRGSNQPQHF.

The chain uses TRBV6-5 and TRBJ1-5; D is undetermined. Germline assignment: CDR1 MNHEY and CDR2 SVGAGI. The CDR3 runs 12 residues. Trimming took off 6 bases at V and 11 bases at J, with 14 bases between the two ends. DNA of the CDR3: TGTGCCAGCAGCGACTTTAACTCGGCCCAGCATTTT. Translated: CASSDFNSAQHF.

The chain recombines TRBV2 with TRBJ1-6; D remains ambiguous. Trimming removed 8 bases from V and 5 bases from J, with 13 bases in between. This CDR3 has 14 residues. Germline V gene sequence: CDR1 SNHLY, CDR2 FYNNEI. The CDR3 nucleotides are TGTGCCAGCCGGTCCGGGGATAATAATTCACCCCTCCACTTT. It translates to CASRSGDNNSPLHF.

The chain recombines TRBV7-3 with TRBJ1-1, with TRBD1 identical over 7 bases. This CDR3 has 14 amino acids. Germline V gene sequence: CDR1 SGHTA, CDR2 FQGTGA. Trimming at V came to 2 bases and at J to 2 bases, leaving 2 bases not matched to a gene. CDR3 coding DNA: TGTGCCAGCAGCTTAGACAGGGTAAACACTGAAGCTTTCTTT. Translating gives CASSLDRVNTEAFF.

The V gene is TRBV16, the J gene TRBJ2-2, with 11 bases fitting TRBD1. Germline V lookup: CDR1 KGHSY, CDR2 FQNENV. Trimming cost V 3 bases and J 5 bases; bases outside gene matches: 2. This CDR3 spans 15 amino acids. The CDR3, as DNA: TGTGCCAGCAGCCAGGACAGGGGGCGGACCGGGGAGCTGTTTTTT. This gives the protein CASSQDRGRTGELFF.

The V call is TRBV10-3, the J call TRBJ2-7; tentative D call: TRBD1 (5 bases). Germline values: CDR1 ENHRY, CDR2 SYGVKD. The CDR3 contains 12 residues. Trimming shortened V by 7 bases and J by 4 bases, and 11 bases separated the two germline ends. CDR3 nucleotides: TGTGCCATCAAAGGGGCGGAGTACGAGCAGTACTTC. It is translated as CAIKGAEYEQYF.

This rearrangement joins TRBV19 to TRBJ2-2, with a tentative D call TRBD1 (5 bases). The germline V gene has CDR1 LNHDA and CDR2 SQIVND (reference sequence). The CDR3 covers 14 residues. Trimming stripped 5 bases from V and 4 bases from J, with 11 bases between. This CDR3 is CASSLQESTGELFF. The CDR3 DNA follows: TGTGCCAGTAGTCTACAGGAGTCCACCGGGGAGCTGTTTTTT.

V is TRBV4-3 and J is TRBJ1-1; unclear D gene. With 0 bases removed from V and 1 base from J, the gap between germline ends came to 12 bases. This CDR3 has 16 amino acids. Germline CDR1 is LGHNA and CDR2 is YSLEER. CDR3 residues: CASSQDPRPSNTEAFF. CDR3 sequence (DNA): TGCGCCAGCAGCCAAGATCCGCGGCCATCGAACACTGAAGCTTTCTTT.

V usage is TRBV6-5 and J usage is TRBJ1-2; D is undetermined. Per the germline V gene, CDR1 is MNHEY and CDR2 is SVGAGI. This CDR3 is 15 amino acids long. Trimming took off 4 bases at V and 0 bases at J, with 12 bases between the two ends. CDR3 DNA: TGTGCCAGCAGTTTCACAGTGGCCTCTAACTATGGCTACACCTTC. This gives the protein CASSFTVASNYGYTF.

The V and J genes are TRBV9 and TRBJ2-7, with D hard to call. The V gene lost 0 bases and the J gene lost 3 bases, with 10 bases spanning the gap. The CDR3 covers 14 residues. Germline assignment: CDR1 SGDLS and CDR2 YYNGEE. The CDR3 coding sequence is TGTGCCAGCAGCGTAGGCGCAGGCGACTACGAGCAGTACTTC. This translates into CASSVGAGDYEQYF. The full variable domain, in which reference TRBV9 and TRBJ2-7 provide the parts outside the CDR3, is DSGVTQTPKHLITATGQRVTLRCSPRSGDLSVYWYQQSLDQGLQFLIQYYNGEERAKGNILERFSAQQFPDLHSELNLSSLELGDSALYFCASSVGAGDYEQYFGPGTRLTVT.

For the CDR3, the DNA is TGTGCCAGCAGTGAAGCAGACGGGGTAGATACGCAGTATTTT. As protein: CASSEADGVDTQYF. V usage is TRBV6-1 and J usage is TRBJ2-3, with TRBD2 as a possible D gene (5 bases). The V gene's germline CDR1 is MNHNS and CDR2 SASEGT. CDR3 size: 14 residues. V was pared by 0 bases and J by 5 bases, with 9 bases between.

The chain couples TRBV7-8 to TRBJ2-3; 8 positions agree with TRBD2. CDR1 is SGHVS and CDR2 is FQNEAQ in the germline V gene. The CDR3 length is 13 residues. V was clipped by 4 bases and J by 9 bases; unmatched bases: 6. The CDR3 is CASSSLSGGTQYF. DNA of the CDR3: TGTGCCAGCAGCTCACTCTCGGGAGGGACGCAGTATTTT. Combining the CDR3 with reference TRBV7-8 and TRBJ2-3 gives the whole variable domain GAGVSQSPRYKVAKRGQDVALRCDPISGHVSLFWYQQALGQGPEFLTYFQNEAQLDKSGLPSDRFFAERPEGSVSTLKIQRTQQEDSAVYLCASSSLSGGTQYFGPGTRLTVL.

The genes are TRBV7-2 and TRBJ1-1, with TRBD1 matching 7 bases. V shed 5 bases, J shed 5 bases, and the junction held 8 bases outside the gene matches. Germline V gene sequence: CDR1 SGHTA, CDR2 FQGNSA. The CDR3 contains 14 residues. CDR3: CASSQRQGGTEAFF. The CDR3 DNA follows: TGTGCCAGCAGCCAGCGACAGGGTGGGACTGAAGCTTTCTTT.

The chain recombines TRBV5-4 with TRBJ2-1; a weak D match, TRBD2 (5 bases). V lost 4 bases and J lost 0, with 14 bases in between. Per germline, CDR1 SGHNT and CDR2 YYREEE (reference sequence). CDR3 size: 16 residues. Written as DNA, the CDR3 is TGTGCCAGCAGCCCGTCCAGCGGCCTCTCCTACAATGAGCAGTTCTTC. Its protein is CASSPSSGLSYNEQFF. The full variable domain, with the rest looked up from reference TRBV5-4 and TRBJ2-1, is ETGVTQSPTHLIKTRGQQVTLRCSSQSGHNTVSWYQQALGQGPQFIFQYYREEENGRGNFPPRFSGLQFPNYSSELNVNALELDDSALYLCASSPSSGLSYNEQFFGPGTRLTVL.

This rearrangement joins TRBV30 to TRBJ1-6; TRBD1 might be the D (6 bases). The germline V gene has CDR1 GTSNPN and CDR2 SVGIG (reference sequence). CDR3 size: 14 residues. V was shortened by 5 bases and J by 2 bases, with 10 bases between the two germline ends. The CDR3 protein is CAWGGATYNSPLHF. CDR3 coding DNA: TGTGCCTGGGGGGGCGCCACCTATAATTCACCCCTCCACTTT.

The chain links TRBV7-8 to TRBJ2-5, with TRBD1 matching over 7 bases. The germline gives CDR1 SGHVS, CDR2 FQNEAQ. The CDR3 is 13 residues long. The junction had 3 bases not matched to a gene; V was cut back by 5 bases and J by 3 bases. The CDR3 region is CASSPGQKETQYF. The CDR3 DNA is TGTGCCAGCAGCCCGGGACAGAAAGAGACCCAGTACTTC.

The chain uses TRBV19 and TRBJ2-7; TRBD1 aligns across 7 bases. The V and J ends lost 6 bases and 5 bases, in that order; junction bases with no gene match: 7. This CDR3 contains 13 residues. Germline CDR1 and CDR2: LNHDA and SQIVND (reference sequence). In DNA form, the CDR3 reads TGTGCCAGTAGACCAAACGACAGGGACGAGCAGTACTTC. Translating gives CASRPNDRDEQYF.

CDR3: CASSRGIPTGHDYEQYF. CDR3 nucleotide sequence: TGCGCCAGCAGCCGGGGGATCCCGACAGGGCATGACTACGAGCAGTACTTC. The J gene is TRBJ2-7, the V gene TRBV5-1; D possibly corresponds to TRBD1 (7 bases). V gave up 4 bases and J gave up 3 bases, with 23 bases separating them. The germline V gene has CDR1 SGHRS and CDR2 YFSETQ. CDR3 size: 17 residues.

The chain recombines TRBV15 with TRBJ2-7; D is perhaps TRBD1 (6 bases). The CDR3 is 17 amino acids. Trimming removed 0 bases at V and 3 bases at J, with 18 bases between. Germline loops: CDR1 LNHNV, CDR2 YYDKDF (reference sequence). Here the CDR3 reads CATSRDRTAGIYYEQYF. The CDR3 DNA reads TGTGCCACCAGCAGAGATAGGACAGCCGGAATTTACTACGAGCAGTACTTC.

The J gene is TRBJ2-1, the V gene TRBV9, with TRBD2 matching 11 bases. The junction had 9 bases not matched to a gene; V was cut back by 4 bases and J by 0 bases. Germline assignment: CDR1 SGDLS and CDR2 YYNGEE. The CDR3 loop spans 18 amino acids. CDR3 bases: TGTGCCAGCAGCATGGGACTAGCGGCCCGGAGCTCCTACAATGAGCAGTTCTTC. It encodes CASSMGLAARSSYNEQFF.

This chain links TRBV28 with TRBJ2-1; unclear D gene. Trimming stripped 2 bases from V and 0 bases from J, with 2 bases between. Germline CDR1 is MDHEN and CDR2 is SYDVKM. The CDR3 consists of 13 residues. CDR3 DNA: TGTGCCAGCAGTTTACGCTCCTACAATGAGCAGTTCTTC. Translation gives CASSLRSYNEQFF.

This chain connects TRBV6-4 to TRBJ1-2, with 10 bases that match TRBD1. This CDR3 has 13 amino acids. Looked up from germline, CDR1 is MRHNA and CDR2 is SNTAGT. V trimming: 6 bases; J trimming: 5 bases; junction bases outside the gene matches: 3. CDR3 amino acids: CASSGDRGYGYTF. The CDR3 DNA follows: TGTGCCAGCAGCGGGGACAGGGGTTATGGCTACACCTTC.

The chain recombines TRBV7-9 with TRBJ2-1; TRBD1 might be the D (5 bases). Germline V gene sequence: CDR1 SEHNR, CDR2 FQNEAQ (reference sequence). Deletions cut 5 bases from V and 6 bases from J, with 17 bases between. The CDR3 covers 15 residues. CDR3 residues: CASSKGPQTSNEQFF. The DNA of the CDR3 is TGTGCCAGCAGCAAGGGGCCTCAGACGTCCAATGAGCAGTTCTTC.

V is TRBV27 and J is TRBJ2-4; a possible D gene is TRBD1 (7 bases). CDR3 size: 12 residues. Trimming stripped 3 bases from V and 16 bases from J, with 16 bases between. Germline values: CDR1 MNHEY, CDR2 SMNVEV (reference sequence). The DNA of the CDR3 is TGTGCCAGCAGTTTCCCCGGGGGACAGCACTACTTC. It codes for CASSFPGGQHYF.

CDR3: CASSLTPSAALFF. DNA of the CDR3: TGTGCCAGCAGTTTAACTCCCAGCGCAGCTCTGTTTTTT. V and J are TRBV27 and TRBJ1-4; D is ambiguous. The CDR3 covers 13 residues. The germline V and J ends were trimmed by 2 bases and 14 bases, with 15 bases remaining between them. Germline V gene data show CDR1 as MNHEY and CDR2 as SMNVEV (reference sequence). The full variable domain, rest sourced from reference TRBV27 and TRBJ1-4, is EAQVTQNPRYLITVTGKKLTVTCSQNMNHEYMSWYRQDPGLGLRQIYYSMNVEVTDKGDVPEGYKVSRKEKRNFPLILESPSPNQTSLYFCASSLTPSAALFFGSGTQLSVL.

This clone appeared a few times. The chain joins TRBV6-1 to TRBJ2-7, with a possible D match to TRBD2 (5 bases). The V end lost 4 bases, the J end lost 5 bases, and 12 bases lay between the germline ends. Germline lookup yields CDR1 MNHNS and CDR2 SASEGT. The length of the CDR3 is 13 residues. CDR3 in amino acids: CASSAPLRDEQYF. Here the CDR3 DNA reads TGTGCCAGCAGTGCGCCTCTGAGGGACGAGCAGTACTTC.

The chain joins TRBV28 to TRBJ2-3; 7 nucleotides line up with TRBD1. CDR3 length equals 16 residues. Unmatched junction bases numbered 6, after V lost 1 base and J lost 2 bases. Germline loops: CDR1 MDHEN, CDR2 SYDVKM. The CDR3 region is CASSLYTGTDTDTQYF. In DNA form, the CDR3 reads TGTGCCAGCAGTTTATATACCGGGACAGACACAGATACGCAGTATTTT.

V and J are TRBV4-3 and TRBJ2-5; the D is unclear. Trimming took 0 bases from V and 0 from J, leaving 11 bases between them. The germline V gene encodes CDR1 LGHNA and CDR2 YSLEER. This CDR3 spans 16 amino acids. The CDR3 sequence is CASSQDQRYHQETQYF. In nucleotides, the CDR3 is TGCGCCAGCAGCCAAGACCAGCGATACCACCAAGAGACCCAGTACTTC.

The chain is built from TRBV6-5 and TRBJ2-1; a possible D gene is TRBD1 (6 bases). Germline-derived CDR1 and CDR2 are MNHEY and SVGAGI. V was trimmed by 7 bases and J by 4 bases, leaving 11 bases between them. The CDR3 contains 13 residues. CDR3 residues: CASTQGIYNEQFF. CDR3 DNA sequence: TGTGCCAGCACGCAGGGGATATACAATGAGCAGTTCTTC.

A few counts support this clone. J is TRBJ2-1 and V is TRBV29-1, with 8 bases that match TRBD2. With V trimmed by 4 bases and J by 7 bases, 9 bases remained unmatched. CDR1 and CDR2 from the germline V gene are SQVTM and ANQGSEA. The CDR3 sequence is 14 residues long. DNA for the CDR3: TGCAGCGTTGGTCTATCGGGAGGGCAAAATGAGCAGTTCTTC. Translated, it gives CSVGLSGGQNEQFF.

The chain joins TRBV11-3 to TRBJ2-2; D unresolved. Deletions cut 6 bases from V and 6 bases from J, with 11 bases between. The CDR3 covers 13 residues. Germline CDR1 and CDR2: SGHNT and YENEEA. CDR3 DNA sequence: TGTGCCAGCAGTCTAGACGGGTCCGGGGAGCTGTTTTTT. Translation: CASSLDGSGELFF.

CDR3 coding DNA: TGTGCCAGCTCACCGGGACAGGGGGCCTATGGCTACACCTTC. It codes for CASSPGQGAYGYTF. The V and J genes are TRBV18 and TRBJ1-2, with 12 bases aligning to TRBD1. The CDR3 consists of 14 residues. Trimming at V came to 3 bases and at J to 4 bases, leaving 0 bases not matched to a gene. Germline lookup yields CDR1 KGHSH and CDR2 LQKENI. The full variable domain, rest sourced from reference TRBV18 and TRBJ1-2, is NAGVMQNPRHLVRRRGQEARLRCSPMKGHSHVYWYRQLPEEGLKFMVYLQKENIIDESGMPKERFSAEFPKEGPSILRIQQVVRGDSAAYFCASSPGQGAYGYTFGSGTRLTVV.